The T cell receptor (beta chain) under discussion was sequenced for a study of T-cell memory formation after mild COVID-19. The study, taken as a whole, reports: The study found contracting CD4+ clones mainly in CM and EM and contracting CD8+ clones in EMRA.

TCRdb itself ran the 5' RACE reads through MiXCR, one entry per CDR3 protein. The sample has some 440,000 distinct CDR3 sequences; about 23% are singletons. The J segment lost 7 bases and the V segment lost 5 bases, leaving 10 bases of the junction unmatched. CDR1 SGHVS and CDR2 FNYEAQ come from the germline V gene. CDR3 size: 16 residues. As concerns this clonotype: Antigen specificity is unknown.

What was sequenced was PBMCs or a T cell subset sorted from them (not recorded which). The TCR originated in an adult woman who had mild COVID-19 (a few samples of this study predate the infection). Cell type and time point are not known. The chain carries TRBV7-6 and TRBJ2-3, with 12 positions matching TRBD2. The CDR3 DNA follows: TGTGCCAGCAGCCCAAGAGTCACTAGCGGGAGGCATACGCAGTATTTT. Translation gives CASSPRVTSGRHTQYF. Drawing the rest from reference TRBV7-6 and TRBJ2-3, the complete variable domain is GAGVSQSPRYKVTKRGQDVALRCDPISGHVSLYWYRQALGQGPEFLTYFNYEAQQDKSGLPNDRFSAERPEGSISTLTIQRTEQRDSAMYRCASSPRVTSGRHTQYFGPGTRLTVL.